This T cell receptor beta chain was recovered during a study of CD4 T cells in relation to SARS-CoV-2 and coronaviruses. Study-wide context: ViraFEST: approximately 10-day antigen culture of PBMCs, then TCR beta CDR3 sequencing. Controls used an HIV-1 Nef peptide pool or no peptide.

Generated by immunoSEQ multiplex PCR, the TCRdb table keeps only in-frame clones and is missing some. Of about 21,000 clones in the sample, over 60% were seen once. The CDR3 spans 14 residues. The germline CDR1 and CDR2 sequences are MDHEN and SYDVKM. V was clipped by 3 bases and J by 3 bases, with 12 bases between them. As regards this clone: Its specificity is not known.

CD4+ T cells from unexposed donors were obtained before the COVID-19 pandemic (2011-2018). CD4+ T cells were isolated from the cells after about 11 days of culture. Each well had two million PBMCs in around 5% human AB serum with IL-2. The chain has TRBV28 and TRBJ2-7; D not resolved. What was sequenced was CD4+ T cells from PBMCs, cultured in vitro. The receptor was derived from a human donor in good health. The CDR3 DNA reads as TGTGCCAGCAGTTTCGAAGGGCCACTCTACGAGCAGTACTTC. Its translation is CASSFEGPLYEQYF.